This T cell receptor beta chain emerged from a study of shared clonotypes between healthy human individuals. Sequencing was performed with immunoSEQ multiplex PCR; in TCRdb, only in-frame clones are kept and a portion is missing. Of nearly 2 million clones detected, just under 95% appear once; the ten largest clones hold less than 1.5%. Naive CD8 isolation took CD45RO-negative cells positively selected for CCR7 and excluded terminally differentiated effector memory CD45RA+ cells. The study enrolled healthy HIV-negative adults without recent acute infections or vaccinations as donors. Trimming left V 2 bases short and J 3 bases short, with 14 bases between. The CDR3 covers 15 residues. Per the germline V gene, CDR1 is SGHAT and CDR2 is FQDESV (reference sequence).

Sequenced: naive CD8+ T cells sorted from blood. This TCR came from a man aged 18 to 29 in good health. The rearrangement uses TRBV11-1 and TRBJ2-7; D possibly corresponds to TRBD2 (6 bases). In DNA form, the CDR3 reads TGTGCCAGCAGCTTACGTTCGGGGGACCGCTACGAGCAGTACTTC. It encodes CASSLRSGDRYEQYF.